These T cell receptor beta chains were read from a single sample in a study of T cells after yellow fever vaccination. TCRdb fed the 5' RACE reads into MiXCR, producing one record per CDR3 protein. The sample records around 250,000 distinct CDR3 sequences, 6.9% being singletons. The sequences come from CD4+ T cells sorted from PBMCs, collected 15 days after the yellow fever booster vaccination. These TCRs come from a man aged 30 to 45 who received the YFV17D yellow fever vaccine. CDR3s include the opening cysteine and the closing phenylalanine or tryptophan. A D gene is named only where the DNA matches it firmly. Expanded clones get a size class; other rows say once, few or many, or leave the size out.

>TRBJ1-1|TRBV4-3|.|.
CASSLRSFTEAFF
TGCGCCAGCAGTTTACGGAGTTTCACTGAAGCTTTCTTT
>TRBJ1-2|TRBV20-1|many|.
CSAYDLNYGYTF
TGCAGTGCTTATGACCTTAACTATGGCTACACCTTC
>TRBJ1-2|TRBV7-9|few|TRBD1
CASSRRTGERDGYTF
TGTGCCAGCAGCCGCAGGACAGGGGAAAGAGATGGCTACACCTTC
>TRBJ2-2|TRBV30|.|.
CAWSVRTRNTGELFF
TGTGCCTGGAGTGTACGGACACGCAACACCGGGGAGCTGTTTTTT
>TRBJ2-1|TRBV7-2|few|TRBD2
CASRNAGTSVNEQFF
TGTGCCAGCAGAAACGCCGGGACTAGCGTCAATGAGCAGTTCTTC
>TRBJ2-5|TRBV6-1|.|.
CASSPAFQAETQYF
TGTGCCAGCAGCCCCGCGTTCCAGGCGGAGACCCAGTACTTC
>TRBJ2-7|TRBV25-1|few|.
CASSLTVGPYEQYF
TGTGCCAGCAGTCTGACCGTGGGTCCCTACGAGCAGTACTTC
>TRBJ2-3|TRBV11-2|many|TRBD2
CASSLESRLAGRTDTQYF
TGTGCCAGCAGCTTAGAGTCTCGGCTAGCGGGCCGCACAGATACGCAGTATTTT
>TRBJ1-6|TRBV20-1|.|.
CSARDKKISVRGNSPLHF
TGCAGTGCTAGAGATAAGAAAATCTCGGTCAGGGGAAATTCACCCCTCCACTTT
>TRBJ2-1|TRBV5-1|.|TRBD2
CASIKAGAYNEQFF
TGCGCCAGCATAAAGGCGGGAGCCTACAATGAGCAGTTCTTC
>TRBJ2-1|TRBV7-2|many|TRBD2
CASKTSGRTHEQFF
TGTGCCAGTAAAACTAGCGGGAGGACGCATGAGCAGTTCTTC
>TRBJ2-7|TRBV15|many|.
CATSLPRTAQYF
TGTGCCACCAGCCTCCCCAGAACCGCGCAGTACTTC
>TRBJ1-4|TRBV2|.|.
CASSLDRPGLEKLFF
TGTGCCAGCAGTCTGGACAGACCAGGACTTGAAAAACTGTTTTTT
>TRBJ1-1|TRBV5-6|few|.
CASSDTTEYYTEAFF
TGTGCCAGCAGTGACACGACAGAATATTACACTGAAGCTTTCTTT
>TRBJ2-7|TRBV7-9|.|.
CASSLAPDSVEQYF
TGTGCCAGCAGCTTAGCTCCGGACAGCGTAGAGCAGTACTTC
>TRBJ2-7|TRBV12-3/TRBV12-4|few|TRBD2
CASSLGGRAGYEQYF
TGTGCCAGCAGTTTAGGCGGGAGGGCCGGGTACGAGCAGTACTTC
>TRBJ2-2|TRBV29-1|once|.
CSVASWSNVATGELFF
TGCAGCGTTGCTAGCTGGAGCAACGTGGCCACCGGGGAGCTGTTTTTT
>TRBJ2-7|TRBV5-4|many|TRBD1
CASSRSGTGGREQYF
TGTGCCAGCAGTCGCTCCGGGACAGGGGGCCGCGAGCAGTACTTC
>TRBJ2-7|TRBV6-2/TRBV6-3|many|.
CASGQGPEQYF
TGTGCCTCGGGGCAGGGACCCGAGCAGTACTTC
>TRBJ2-3|TRBV20-1|few|TRBD2
CSASLTSGSTDTQYF
TGCAGTGCTAGTCTGACTAGCGGGAGTACTGATACGCAGTATTTT
>TRBJ2-2|TRBV6-2/TRBV6-3|many|TRBD2
CASSLPRTSGNTGELFF
TGTGCCAGCAGTCTCCCGCGGACTAGCGGAAACACCGGGGAGCTGTTTTTT
>TRBJ2-5|TRBV20-1|.|TRBD2
CSAGVAGNQETQYF
TGCAGTGCTGGAGTAGCGGGAAACCAAGAGACCCAGTACTTC
>TRBJ1-1|TRBV5-1|.|TRBD1
CASSLEGASRITEAFF
TGCGCCAGCAGCTTGGAGGGGGCGTCCAGGATCACTGAAGCTTTCTTT
>TRBJ1-2|TRBV5-1|many|TRBD1
CASSLATGESYTF
TGCGCCAGCAGCTTGGCGACAGGGGAATCCTACACCTTC
>TRBJ2-6|TRBV12-3/TRBV12-4|few|.
CASINPRISGANVLTF
TGTGCCAGCATAAATCCCAGGATCTCTGGGGCCAACGTCCTGACTTTC
>TRBJ1-1|TRBV20-1|few|.
CSASEHGGVDTEAFF
TGCAGTGCTAGTGAGCACGGGGGGGTAGACACTGAAGCTTTCTTT
>TRBJ2-1|TRBV11-2|many|.
CASGWTASSYNEQFF
TGTGCCAGCGGCTGGACTGCGAGCTCCTACAATGAGCAGTTCTTC
>TRBJ2-7|TRBV5-3|.|.
CARSPSGETYEQYF
TGTGCCAGAAGCCCTTCGGGGGAGACCTACGAGCAGTACTTC
>TRBJ1-3|TRBV5-5|.|.
CASSLDRVSGNTIYF
TGTGCCAGCAGCTTAGACCGCGTCTCTGGAAACACCATATATTTT
>TRBJ2-3|TRBV30|.|.
CAWSGVDTQYF
TGTGCCTGGAGCGGCGTGGATACGCAGTATTTT
>TRBJ2-1|TRBV25-1|few|TRBD2
CASSVWTSGWNEQFF
TGTGCCAGCAGTGTGTGGACTAGCGGGTGGAATGAGCAGTTCTTC
>TRBJ2-7|TRBV5-6|few|.
CASSLWWLASNEQYF
TGTGCCAGCAGCTTGTGGTGGCTAGCGTCCAACGAGCAGTACTTC
>TRBJ2-1|TRBV20-1|.|.
CCASVGAGAGAFNEQFF
TGCTGTGCTAGCGTTGGCGCCGGGGCCGGGGCTTTTAATGAGCAGTTCTTC
>TRBJ2-1|TRBV15|.|.
CATSREIRLGRYNEQFF
TGTGCCACCAGCAGAGAGATAAGACTAGGGCGGTACAATGAGCAGTTCTTC
>TRBJ2-1|TRBV27|many|TRBD2
CASRREAGYNEQFF
TGTGCCAGCCGCCGGGAGGCCGGTTACAATGAGCAGTTCTTC
>TRBJ2-1|TRBV5-1|.|TRBD1
CASSLGGQVYNEQFF
TGCGCCAGCAGCTTGGGGGGACAGGTTTACAATGAGCAGTTCTTC
>TRBJ2-7|TRBV28|few|.
CATRELEYEQYF
TGTGCCACTAGGGAGTTAGAGTACGAGCAGTACTTC
>TRBJ1-1|TRBV12-3/TRBV12-4|few|TRBD1
CASSLPFGTGNTEAFF
TGTGCCAGCAGTTTGCCCTTCGGGACAGGGAACACTGAAGCTTTCTTT
>TRBJ2-7|TRBV28|.|.
CASSLDLTVFRGTYEQYF
TGTGCCAGCAGTTTAGATCTAACAGTCTTCAGAGGGACCTACGAGCAGTACTTC
>TRBJ1-3|TRBV3-1|few|.
CASSRGGLRTQRNTIYF
TGTGCCAGCAGCCGGGGAGGCTTGAGGACTCAGAGGAACACCATATATTTT
>TRBJ1-1|TRBV5-5|few|.
CASSSSHRADRTEAFF
TGTGCCAGCAGCTCTTCACACAGGGCGGATCGCACTGAAGCTTTCTTT
>TRBJ1-1|TRBV29-1|many|.
CSVLLSLNTEAFF
TGCAGCGTTTTGCTGAGCTTGAACACTGAAGCTTTCTTT
>TRBJ1-4|TRBV10-1|many|.
CASSENAEKLFF
TGCGCCAGCAGTGAGAACGCCGAAAAACTGTTTTTT
>TRBJ2-2|TRBV29-1|.|.
CSVSQGTGELFF
TGCAGCGTGTCGCAAGGCACCGGGGAGCTGTTTTTT
>TRBJ2-1|TRBV10-3|few|.
CAIGGTAKEQFF
TGTGCCATAGGGGGGACCGCCAAGGAGCAGTTCTTC
>TRBJ2-5|TRBV9|few|.
CASSPPGRREETQYF
TGTGCCAGCAGCCCGCCCGGGAGAAGAGAAGAAACCCAGTACTTC
>TRBJ1-4|TRBV12-3/TRBV12-4|few|TRBD1
CASTLTGGREKLFF
TGTGCCAGCACCCTGACAGGGGGCCGAGAAAAACTGTTTTTT